A selection of T cell receptor beta chains follows, all from one sample in a study of T cells in Graves' hyperthyroidism and ophthalmopathy. TCRdb re-analysed the multiplex PCR reads in MiXCR, keeping a single row per CDR3 protein. Of 550,000 to 650,000 distinct CDR3 sequences listed, roughly 15% are singletons. Sequencing used blood. All receptors come from a woman in her thirties or forties with Graves' hyperthyroidism. The CDR3 runs from the conserved cysteine through the conserved F or W.

TRBV20-1	TRBJ1-5	CSASDSNQPQHF
TRBV20-1	TRBJ2-3	CSAKSGTSGASTDTQYF
TRBV27	TRBJ2-1	CASRPGLSMYNEQFF
TRBV24-1	TRBJ2-3	CATRGGEDTQYF
TRBV27	TRBJ2-1	CASTSTKPYEQFF
TRBV30	TRBJ1-1	CAWSGGGTEAFF
TRBV20-1	TRBJ2-7	CSARGYGSHSSYEQYF
TRBV12-3/TRBV12-4	TRBJ1-2	CASSLGQYYGYTF
TRBV7-2	TRBJ2-4	CASSLAPELNIQYF
TRBV12-5	TRBJ2-7	CASGPGFTPYEQYF
TRBV28	TRBJ1-2	CASSTGDGYGYTF
TRBV20-1	TRBJ2-7	CSAEGLAGDRLYEQYF
TRBV7-2	TRBJ2-7	CASSLANAGKIYEQYF
TRBV28	TRBJ2-5	CASHFQGADETQYF
TRBV18	TRBJ2-5	CASSPFRAQETQYF
TRBV19	TRBJ2-7	CASTPGTDSGEQYF
TRBV19	TRBJ2-2	CASSITGTQNTGELFF
TRBV20-1	TRBJ2-1	CSARGDSVPYNEQFF
TRBV4-1	TRBJ1-2	CASSQDRASTPYGYTF
TRBV19	TRBJ2-7	CASSMTGDSYEQYF
TRBV29-1	TRBJ2-5	CSVAGGTNMGSQETQYF
TRBV28	TRBJ2-7	CASHATSGDYEQYF
TRBV7-2	TRBJ2-2	CASSFWTIPPGELFF
TRBV28	TRBJ2-7	CASSLWGRSYEQYF
TRBV15	TRBJ2-5	CATSRGRSQETQYF
TRBV9	TRBJ2-1	CASSVSIWDDEQFF
TRBV11-2	TRBJ1-1	CASSLGLANWDLNTEAFF
TRBV2	TRBJ1-1	CASSGQGIGDTEAFF